The sequence of this T cell receptor beta chain was determined in a study of glioma-infiltrating T cells after dendritic cell vaccination. Study at large: Patients received three intradermal dendritic cell vaccine injections at biweekly intervals.

Germline assignment: CDR1 LNHDA and CDR2 SQIVND (reference sequence). The CDR3 extends over 13 amino acids. Remarks on this clone: At one boundary the junction diverges from the germline segment, which might be a read error. This CDR3 is also generated by other DNA sequences in the sample.

Produced via immunoSEQ multiplex PCR; TCRdb's table is partial and in-frame only. The sample yields around 97,000 clones, roughly 79% seen once. This TCR was recovered from a human donor with glioblastoma. The input for sequencing was blood, taken before dendritic cell vaccination. This sequence joins TRBV19 and TRBJ1-6; D remains unclear. DNA of the CDR3: TGTGCCAGTAGTATCAATTCTAATTCCCCCCTCCACTTT. Protein: CASSINSNSPLHF.